A few counts support the clone carrying this T cell receptor beta chain. Its antigen is unknown. The sample belongs to a study of T-cell memory formation after mild COVID-19. Germline V gives CDR1 MNHEY, CDR2 SVGEGT. The CDR3 is 13 amino acids. V was clipped by 4 bases and J by 5 bases, with 9 bases between them. MiXCR, run by TCRdb on the 5' RACE reads, gives a single entry per CDR3 protein. The sample includes about 49,000 distinct CDR3 sequences, 7.3% of them seen just once. Findings of the study overall: The authors did not confirm SARS-CoV-2 specificity of second-wave clones peaking day 37. The study detected some responding clones in pre-infection memory, suggesting cross-reactive memory joined.

The TCR comes from a man between 18 and 29 years old who had mild COVID-19 (a few samples of this study predate the infection). Cell type and time point are not known. The chain joins TRBV6-2 or TRBV6-3 to TRBJ2-1, with no clear D. Material: PBMCs or a T cell subset sorted from them (not recorded which). As DNA, the CDR3 is TGTGCCAGCAGTTTTAGGACCAACAATGAGCAGTTCTTC. Its protein is CASSFRTNNEQFF.